These 26 T cell receptor beta chains were all obtained from the same sample, sequenced in a study of blood T cells in healthy people across ages. Combining a sample-barcoded 5' primer with a J-beta primer mix, a second PCR ran for 7 to 11 cycles. MiXCR was run by TCRdb on the 5' RACE reads, yielding one entry per CDR3 protein. The table has about 750,000 distinct CDR3 sequences, about 55% seen once. The sample was blood. The origin of the receptors is a man at least 80 years old in good health.

The chain has TRBV10-3 and TRBJ1-1; D gene ambiguous. Germline V gene lookup returns CDR1 ENHRY and CDR2 SYGVKD. V dropped 3 bases and J dropped 0 bases, with 5 bases sitting between them. This CDR3 has 13 amino acids. The CDR3 protein is CAISDNVNTEAFF. CDR3 DNA sequence: TGTGCCATCAGTGACAACGTGAACACTGAAGCTTTCTTT.

V and J are TRBV28 and TRBJ2-6; 10 bases map to TRBD1. The V gene's germline CDR1 is MDHEN and CDR2 SYDVKM. The length of the CDR3 is 18 residues. V was clipped by 6 bases and J by 0 bases; unmatched bases: 8. CDR3 loop: CASSRPGTGVSGANVLTF. In DNA, the CDR3 is TGTGCCAGCAGCAGACCAGGGACAGGGGTCTCTGGGGCCAACGTCCTGACTTTC.

The chain carries TRBV5-1 and TRBJ1-1, with a weak D call TRBD1 (5 bases). There are 15 residues in the CDR3. Germline values: CDR1 SGHRS, CDR2 YFSETQ. Trimming removed 0 bases at V and 5 bases at J, with 14 bases between. The CDR3 coding sequence is TGCGCCAGCAGCTTGGACGGTCAGGGATGGACTGAAGCTTTCTTT. Its protein product is CASSLDGQGWTEAFF.

The gene calls are TRBV10-2 and TRBJ2-3; 9 positions agree with TRBD2. The CDR3 has 16 residues. Unmatched junction bases numbered 18, after V lost 3 bases and J lost 14 bases. The V gene's germline CDR1 is WSHSY and CDR2 SAAADI. CDR3 loop: CASSEAAGGSHRYAYF. CDR3 bases: TGCGCCAGCAGTGAAGCGGCGGGGGGGTCGCACAGATACGCGTATTTT.

The rearrangement uses TRBV10-3 and TRBJ2-3, with D possibly matching TRBD1 (6 bases). From germline, CDR1 is ENHRY and CDR2 SYGVKD. The CDR3 is 15 residues long. Trimming took off 5 bases at V and 14 bases at J, with 26 bases between the two ends. The CDR3: CAISPTGQGSRYAYF. CDR3 nucleotide sequence: TGTGCCATCAGTCCAACGGGACAAGGATCCAGATACGCGTATTTT.

The chain has TRBV5-6 and TRBJ2-5, with D perhaps matching TRBD2 (6 bases). This CDR3 is 12 amino acids long. In germline, CDR1 is SGHDT, CDR2 YYEEEE. Trimming shortened V by 8 bases and J by 5 bases, and 13 bases separated the two germline ends. The CDR3 sequence is CASAQAGETQYF. The CDR3 nucleotides read TGTGCCAGTGCCCAGGCGGGGGAGACCCAGTACTTC.

CDR3 protein: CSVGAASGTIAFF. The CDR3 coding sequence is TGCAGCGTTGGGGCCGCTAGCGGGACAATTGCGTTCTTC. The V call is TRBV29-1, the J call TRBJ2-1; TRBD2 matches at 9 bases. Looked up from germline, CDR1 is SQVTM and CDR2 is ANQGSEA. The V and J ends lost 4 bases and 15 bases, in that order; junction bases with no gene match: 13. CDR3 size: 13 residues.

This clonotype was observed a few times. The V and J genes are TRBV7-3 and TRBJ2-3; 8 nucleotides line up with TRBD1. The germline V gene encodes CDR1 SGHTA and CDR2 FQGTGA. V lost 4 bases, J lost 6 bases, and 6 bases stayed unmatched. The CDR3 runs to 14 residues. The CDR3 reads CASSSGTGVDTQYF. The CDR3, as DNA: TGTGCCAGCAGCTCCGGGACAGGTGTGGATACGCAGTATTTT. Filled out from reference TRBV7-3 and TRBJ2-3, the complete variable domain reads GAGVSQTPSNKVTEKGKYVELRCDPISGHTALYWYRQSLGQGPEFLIYFQGTGAADDSGLPNDRFFAVRPEGSVSTLKIQRTERGDSAVYLCASSSGTGVDTQYFGPGTRLTVL.

The rearrangement joins TRBV20-1 to TRBJ1-3; 8 bases line up with TRBD1. V lost 5 bases and J lost 3; bases outside the gene matches: 6. The length of the CDR3 is 14 residues. Germline V CDR1 and CDR2: DFQATT, SNEGSKA (reference sequence). CDR3 in DNA: TGCAGTGCTGCCGACAGGGGAGGTGGAAACACCATATATTTT. It translates to CSAADRGGGNTIYF.

This clonotype has just one count. The gene calls are TRBV12-3 or TRBV12-4 and TRBJ2-5; 14 bases fit TRBD2. Judging by the DNA end, TRBJ2-7 fits better; the J call may be wrong. The CDR3 contains 16 residues. The CDR3 region is CASSPGLAGERYEQYF. The CDR3 DNA is TGTGCCAGCAGTCCGGGACTAGCGGGAGAAAGGTACGAGCAGTACTTC.

This clonotype turned up a few times. V and J are TRBV7-9 and TRBJ2-5; D is possibly TRBD1 (5 bases). V was trimmed by 4 bases and J by 2 bases, leaving 11 bases between them. Germline V gene sequence: CDR1 SEHNR, CDR2 FQNEAQ (reference sequence). CDR3 length: 14 residues. For the CDR3, the DNA is TGTGCCAGCAGCTCTGACAGTGCACAAGAGACCCAGTACTTC. This encodes CASSSDSAQETQYF. Using reference TRBV7-9 and TRBJ2-5 for the parts outside the CDR3, the full variable domain is DTGVSQNPRHKITKRGQNVTFRCDPISEHNRLYWYRQTLGQGPEFLTYFQNEAQLEKSRLLSDRFSAERPKGSFSTLEIQRTEQGDSAMYLCASSSDSAQETQYFGPGTRLLVL.

This clonotype has more than one count but fewer than ten. The chain combines TRBV5-1 with TRBJ2-7, with D unresolved. CDR1 and CDR2 from the germline V gene are SGHRS and YFSETQ. Trimming stripped 0 bases from V and 2 bases from J, with 9 bases between. This CDR3 comprises 14 residues. The CDR3 reads CASSLAGRPYEQYF. The CDR3 DNA reads as TGCGCCAGCAGCTTGGCAGGCAGACCCTACGAGCAGTACTTC.

V is TRBV7-2 and J is TRBJ2-7; D unclear. V lost 5 bases, J lost 1 base, and 12 bases lay in between. Germline CDR1 reads SGHTA; CDR2 reads FQGNSA. The CDR3 length is 14 residues. DNA of the CDR3: TGTGCCAGCAGCCAAGGGCGGCAATCCTACGAGCAGTACTTC. Amino acid sequence: CASSQGRQSYEQYF. Full variable domain (rest looked up from reference TRBV7-2 and TRBJ2-7): GAGVSQSPSNKVTEKGKDVELRCDPISGHTALYWYRQSLGQGLEFLIYFQGNSAPDKSGLPSDRFSAERTGGSVSTLTIQRTQQEDSAVYLCASSQGRQSYEQYFGPGTRLTVT.

The V and J genes are TRBV6-5 and TRBJ2-5; 13 bases align to TRBD2. Germline CDR1 and CDR2: MNHEY and SVGAGI. J gave up 4 bases and V 6 bases, and 8 bases lay outside the gene matches. The CDR3 is 16 amino acids. The chain's CDR3 is CASSRTSGRGGETQYF. CDR3 coding DNA: TGTGCCAGCAGCAGGACTAGCGGGAGAGGGGGAGAGACCCAGTACTTC.

The rearrangement links TRBV6-1 to TRBJ2-1, with TRBD2 identical over 14 bases. V shed 6 bases, J shed 7 bases, and the junction held 14 bases outside the gene matches. This CDR3 comprises 18 residues. Germline CDR1 MNHNS, CDR2 SASEGT. The CDR3 coding sequence is TGTGCCAGCAGGACCATGGAAAGACTAGCGGGAGGGCCTAATGAGCAGTTCTTC. Protein: CASRTMERLAGGPNEQFF.

For the CDR3, the DNA is TGCAGTGCTAGAGACGGACAGGGAGGGGAAAACATTCAGTACTTC. Amino acids: CSARDGQGGENIQYF. This chain links TRBV20-1 with TRBJ2-4; the D gene is possibly TRBD1 (8 bases). Germline V gene sequence: CDR1 DFQATT, CDR2 SNEGSKA (reference sequence). This CDR3 spans 15 amino acids. Trimming removed 0 bases from V and 5 bases from J, with 14 bases in between.

The chain uses TRBV27 and TRBJ2-7; 7 bases agree with TRBD1. The CDR3 runs to 16 residues. The ends lost 5 bases at V and 2 bases at J; junction bases unmatched: 12. Germline V gives CDR1 MNHEY, CDR2 SMNVEV (reference sequence). For the CDR3, the DNA is TGTGCCAGCAGTCTCCTCGGTCCCCAGGGGGCCTACGAGCAGTACTTC. It translates to CASSLLGPQGAYEQYF.

This clonotype showed up just a few times. This rearrangement joins TRBV6-6 to TRBJ1-2, with D possibly TRBD1 on 6 matching bases. The length of the CDR3 is 13 residues. The germline CDR1 and CDR2 sequences are MNHNY and SVGAGI (reference sequence). With 7 bases removed from V and 8 bases from J, the gap between germline ends came to 17 bases. CDR3 in amino acids: CASTHSGGRGYTF. The CDR3 region has the DNA TGTGCCAGCACCCACTCCGGGGGGCGAGGCTACACCTTC.

This clonotype was found a few times. This sequence joins TRBV28 and TRBJ2-4; TRBD2 matches at 12 bases. This CDR3 region has 15 residues. The J segment lost 2 bases and the V segment lost 5 bases, leaving 1 base of the junction unmatched. The germline CDR1 and CDR2 sequences are MDHEN and SYDVKM. The chain's CDR3 is CASSLAGGPKNIQYF. CDR3 bases: TGTGCCAGCAGTCTAGCGGGAGGGCCCAAAAACATTCAGTACTTC.

The chain combines TRBV29-1 with TRBJ2-1, with unresolved D. V lost 4 bases and J lost 3, with 10 bases in between. CDR1 and CDR2 (germline): SQVTM, ANQGSEA. This CDR3 contains 13 residues. CDR3 residues: CSVVNLIYNEQFF. The CDR3 DNA is TGCAGCGTTGTAAACTTAATCTACAATGAGCAGTTCTTC.

This clonotype appeared a single time. The chain carries TRBV5-1 and TRBJ2-5, with D possibly TRBD1 on 5 matching bases. The CDR3 extends over 15 amino acids. Germline loops: CDR1 SGHRS, CDR2 YFSETQ. The V end was cut by 5 bases, the J end by 0 bases, with 14 bases between. The CDR3 DNA reads as TGCGCCAGCAGGATTGGAACAGGTTACCAAGAGACCCAGTACTTC. Translated: CASRIGTGYQETQYF.

This chain links TRBV25-1 with TRBJ2-1; a possible D gene is TRBD1 (5 bases). Germline-derived CDR1 and CDR2 are MGHDK and SYGVNS. With 1 base removed from V and 0 bases from J, the gap between germline ends came to 10 bases. There are 16 residues in the CDR3. The CDR3 coding sequence is TGTGCCAGCAGTGAATTAGGACAACTCTCCTACAATGAGCAGTTCTTC. As protein: CASSELGQLSYNEQFF.

As regards this clonotype: A read error may account for a junction end that differs from germline. The chain combines TRBV7-8 with TRBJ2-1; 7 nucleotides agree with TRBD2. Germline CDR1 reads SGHVS; CDR2 reads FQNEAQ. This CDR3 has 13 residues. The CDR3 coding sequence is TGTGCCGGCAGCCCGGGCGGGGGCAATGAGCAGTTCTTC. As protein: CAGSPGGGNEQFF.

In its sample, this clonotype was seen a few times. J is TRBJ1-1 and V is TRBV27; the D gene is possibly TRBD1 (5 bases). The CDR3 runs 13 residues. Germline CDR1 is MNHEY and CDR2 is SMNVEV (reference sequence). Trimming pared 7 bases from V and 10 bases from J, leaving 19 bases between. For the CDR3, the DNA is TGTGCCAGCATTCGACGCGGAGGGGAAGGAGCTTTCTTT. Protein product: CASIRRGGEGAFF.

J is TRBJ2-1 and V is TRBV10-3, with 12 bases that match TRBD2. J gave up 0 bases and V 4 bases, and 4 bases lay outside the gene matches. CDR1 and CDR2 from the germline V gene are ENHRY and SYGVKD. The CDR3 loop spans 17 amino acids. The CDR3 DNA is TGTGCCATCAGTGGGCTAGCGGGAGGGAGCTCCTACAATGAGCAGTTCTTC. This sequence encodes CAISGLAGGSSYNEQFF.

The chain uses TRBV20-1 and TRBJ2-7, with D perhaps matching TRBD2 (5 bases). This CDR3 comprises 14 residues. V shed 4 bases and J shed 2 bases, with 15 bases lying between them. Germline CDR1 and CDR2: DFQATT and SNEGSKA (reference sequence). The CDR3 reads CSATPLHGAYEQYF. For the CDR3, the DNA is TGCAGTGCTACCCCGCTACACGGGGCCTACGAGCAGTACTTC.